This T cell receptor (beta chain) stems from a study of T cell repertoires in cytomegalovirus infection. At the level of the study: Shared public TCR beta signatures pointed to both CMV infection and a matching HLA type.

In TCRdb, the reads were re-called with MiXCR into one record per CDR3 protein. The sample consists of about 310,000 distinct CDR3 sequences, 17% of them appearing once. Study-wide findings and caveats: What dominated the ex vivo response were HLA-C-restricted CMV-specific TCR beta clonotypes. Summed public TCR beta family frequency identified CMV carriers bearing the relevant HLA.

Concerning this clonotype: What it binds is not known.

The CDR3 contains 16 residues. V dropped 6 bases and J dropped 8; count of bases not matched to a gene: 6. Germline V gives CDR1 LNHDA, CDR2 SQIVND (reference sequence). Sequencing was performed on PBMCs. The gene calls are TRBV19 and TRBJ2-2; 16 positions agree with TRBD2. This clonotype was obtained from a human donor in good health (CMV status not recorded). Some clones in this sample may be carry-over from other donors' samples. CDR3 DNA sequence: TGTGCCAGTAGGGGACTAGCGGGGGGGCCCGAAGGGGAGCTGTTTTTT. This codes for CASRGLAGGPEGELFF.